This paragraph covers one T cell receptor (beta chain) sequence. The clone's antigen remains unknown. The record has no base qualities; no much larger clone is one base away. The data belong to a study of T cells in localized non-small cell lung cancer (dated by TCRdb to between 2020 and 2021). With regard to the full study: Comparing tumors with uninvolved tumor-adjacent lungs, the study looked at the T cell repertoires of a few hundred patients with early-stage NSCLC. All 240 or so NSCLC patients in the cohort were treatment-naive and had localized lung tumors that were resected. Of the NSCLC patients, 129 were male and approximately 110 were female, and the mean age was approximately 66 years. Points the paper makes about the study in general: Of the top 100 tumor clones, a median of roughly 57 were detected in paired uninvolved adjacent lung; 28 were also among that lung's top 100. Longer overall survival was associated with higher blood T cell density, whereas shorter survival was associated with higher adjacent-lung clonality. Because of the exploratory design, TCR variables were selected using unadjusted p-values without false-discovery rate correction. Uninvolved tumor-adjacent lung showed the highest T cell clonality, higher than tumor, which suggests more focused antigenic responses in the uninvolved tumor-adjacent lung. Because multi-region tumor sequencing was not performed, intratumor heterogeneity could not be ruled out.

The germline V gene specifies SNHLY as CDR1 and FYNNEI as CDR2. V is clipped by 4 bases and J by 3 bases, and the sequence between their germline boundaries is 9 bases long. Counted from cysteine to phenylalanine, this CDR3 has 13 amino acids. CDR3 DNA is the only sequence kept; it has 39 bases, read in frame from the first base. At diagnosis, peripheral blood, uninvolved tumor-adjacent lung and tumor were collected and stored as a combination of fresh-frozen and FFPE material. Blood samples were analyzed as peripheral blood mononuclear cells for TCR repertoire profiling. TCR beta CDR3 regions were sequenced from DNA using the immunoSEQ Assay. In the authors' own workflow: T cell density was computed as TCR beta template counts normalized to usable DNA estimated by amplifying housekeeping genes. Using the preseqR package, richness was estimated by extrapolating to 120,000 templates for tissue samples and 400,000 templates for PBMC samples. Clonality was taken to be one minus Pielou's evenness. To identify tissue-enriched TCRs, differential abundance testing was run on productive amino-acid clonotypes with a minimum total count of 5 and an alpha of 0.1. The Jaccard Index and the Morisita Overlap Index were used to quantify repertoire overlap between compartments. GLIPH clustered TCR beta CDR3s with public tetramer-defined viral CDR3s; viral motifs required at least three viral sequences plus V-gene enrichment. TCRdb carries this immuneACCESS record with in-frame sequences only. Its versions omit some clonotypes, under half of them owing to an unresolved V gene in the studies checked, with the rest unexplained. V, J and clone size are taken as reported in that table, and D and trimming were inferred from the DNA itself. Within this sample are 15,000 to 20,000 clones, with around 90% of them counted one time only. 0.9% to 1.5% of the sample is taken by the ten largest.

Source: peripheral blood mononuclear cells, taken before any cancer treatment. The rearranged chain carries TRBV2 and TRBJ1-1; the D gene cannot be named for sure. The TCR comes from a woman between 35 and 75 years old with stage III lung adenocarcinoma. The CDR3 reads as follows: CASSALADTEAFF. The base sequence is TGTGCCAGCAGTGCCCTAGCCGACACTGAAGCTTTCTTT.